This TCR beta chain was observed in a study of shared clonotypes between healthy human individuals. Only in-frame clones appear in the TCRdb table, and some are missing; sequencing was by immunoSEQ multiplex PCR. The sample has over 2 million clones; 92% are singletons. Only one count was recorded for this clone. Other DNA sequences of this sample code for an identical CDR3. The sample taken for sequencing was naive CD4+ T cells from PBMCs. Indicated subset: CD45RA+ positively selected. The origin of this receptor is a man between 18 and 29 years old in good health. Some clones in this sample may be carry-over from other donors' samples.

Written as DNA, the CDR3 is TGTGCCAGCAGACCTCCAGGGAGCAATCAGCCCCAGCATTTT. It codes for CASRPPGSNQPQHF. The chain links TRBV6-5 to TRBJ1-5; maybe TRBD1 (5 bases). V dropped 6 bases and J dropped 1 base, with 10 bases sitting between them. CDR1 and CDR2 from the germline V gene are MNHEY and SVGAGI. The CDR3 is 14 residues long.